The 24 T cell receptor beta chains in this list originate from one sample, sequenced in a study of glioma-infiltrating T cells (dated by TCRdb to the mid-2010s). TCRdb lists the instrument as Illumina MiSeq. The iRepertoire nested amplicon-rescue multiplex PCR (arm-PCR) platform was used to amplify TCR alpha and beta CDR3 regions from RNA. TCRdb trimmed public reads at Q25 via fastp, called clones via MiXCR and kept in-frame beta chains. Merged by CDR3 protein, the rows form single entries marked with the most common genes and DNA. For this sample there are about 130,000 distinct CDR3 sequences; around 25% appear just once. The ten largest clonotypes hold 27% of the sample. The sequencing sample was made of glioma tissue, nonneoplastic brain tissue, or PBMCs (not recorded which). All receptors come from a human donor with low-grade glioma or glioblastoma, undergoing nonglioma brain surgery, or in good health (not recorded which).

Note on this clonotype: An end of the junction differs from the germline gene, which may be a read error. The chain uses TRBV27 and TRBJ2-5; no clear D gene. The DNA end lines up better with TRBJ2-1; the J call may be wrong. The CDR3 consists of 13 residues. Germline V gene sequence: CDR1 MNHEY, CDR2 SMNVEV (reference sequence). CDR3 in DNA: TGTGCCAGCAGTGTATCAGGCGACTATGAGCAGTTCTTC. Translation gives CASSVSGDYEQFF.

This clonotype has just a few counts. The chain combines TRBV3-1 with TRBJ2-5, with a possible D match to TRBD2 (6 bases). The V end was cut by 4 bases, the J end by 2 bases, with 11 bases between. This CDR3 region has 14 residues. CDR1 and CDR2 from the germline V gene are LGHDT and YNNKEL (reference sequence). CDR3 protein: CASSLGTLQETQYF. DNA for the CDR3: TGTGCCAGCAGCCTTGGGACTTTACAAGAGACCCAGTACTTC.

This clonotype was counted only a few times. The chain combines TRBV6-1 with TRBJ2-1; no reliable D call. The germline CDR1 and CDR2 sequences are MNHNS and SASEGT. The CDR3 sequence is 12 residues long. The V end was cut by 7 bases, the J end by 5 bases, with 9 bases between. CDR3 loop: CASTNRHNEQFF. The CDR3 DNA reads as TGTGCCAGCACTAATCGCCACAATGAGCAGTTCTTC.

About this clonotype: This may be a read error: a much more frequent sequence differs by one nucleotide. The CDR3 is CASSLRGGAGETQYF. CDR3 nucleotide sequence: TGTGCCAGCAGTCTTCGCGGGGGGGCAGGGGAGACCCAGTACTTC. J is TRBJ2-5 and V is TRBV28; 9 nucleotides line up with TRBD2. J lost 5 bases, V lost 5 bases, and 9 bases had no gene match. The CDR3 covers 15 residues. Germline assignment: CDR1 MDHEN and CDR2 SYDVKM.

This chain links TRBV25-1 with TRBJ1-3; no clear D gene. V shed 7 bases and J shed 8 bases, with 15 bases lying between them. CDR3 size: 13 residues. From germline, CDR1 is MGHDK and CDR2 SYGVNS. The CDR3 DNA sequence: TGTGCCAGCACGGACGGTTTTATGGACACCATATATTTT. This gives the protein CASTDGFMDTIYF. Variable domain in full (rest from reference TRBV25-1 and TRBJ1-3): EADIYQTPRYLVIGTGKKITLECSQTMGHDKMYWYQQDPGMELHLIHYSYGVNSTEKGDLSSESTVSRIRTEHFPLTLESARPSHTSQYLCASTDGFMDTIYFGEGSWLTVV.

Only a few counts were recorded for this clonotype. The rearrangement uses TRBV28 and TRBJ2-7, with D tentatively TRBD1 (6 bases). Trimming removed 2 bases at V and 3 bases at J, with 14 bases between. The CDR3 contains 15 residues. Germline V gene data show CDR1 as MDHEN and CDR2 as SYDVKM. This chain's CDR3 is CASSLPGGGRYEQYV. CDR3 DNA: TGTGCCAGCAGTTTACCCGGTGGGGGCCGCTACGAGCAGTACGTC.

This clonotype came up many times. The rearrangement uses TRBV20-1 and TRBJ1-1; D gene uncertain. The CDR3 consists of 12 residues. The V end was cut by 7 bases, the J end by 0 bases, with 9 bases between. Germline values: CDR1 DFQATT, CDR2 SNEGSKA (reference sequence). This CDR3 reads CSGERLNTEAFF. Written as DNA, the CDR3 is TGCAGTGGAGAGAGATTGAACACTGAAGCTTTCTTT.

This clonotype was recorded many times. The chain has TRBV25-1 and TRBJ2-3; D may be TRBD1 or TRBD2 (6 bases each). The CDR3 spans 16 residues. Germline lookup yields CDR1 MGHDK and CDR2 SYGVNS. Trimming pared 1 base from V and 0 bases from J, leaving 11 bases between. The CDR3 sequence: CASSESGGSSTDTQYF. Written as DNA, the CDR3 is TGTGCCAGCAGTGAATCCGGGGGCTCTAGCACAGATACGCAGTATTTT.

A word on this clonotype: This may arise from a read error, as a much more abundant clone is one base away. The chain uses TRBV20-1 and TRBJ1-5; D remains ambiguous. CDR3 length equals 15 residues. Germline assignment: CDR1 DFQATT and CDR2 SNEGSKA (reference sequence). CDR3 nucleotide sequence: TGCAGTGCGGAACGGACGGGGATTGGCAATCAGCCCGAGCATTTT. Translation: CSAERTGIGNQPEHF.

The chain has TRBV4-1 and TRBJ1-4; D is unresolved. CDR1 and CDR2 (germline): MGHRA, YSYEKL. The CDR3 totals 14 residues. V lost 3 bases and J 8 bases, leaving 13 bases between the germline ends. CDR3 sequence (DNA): TGCGCCAGCAGCCAGACACCACCGGTGGAAAAACTGTTTTTT. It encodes CASSQTPPVEKLFF.

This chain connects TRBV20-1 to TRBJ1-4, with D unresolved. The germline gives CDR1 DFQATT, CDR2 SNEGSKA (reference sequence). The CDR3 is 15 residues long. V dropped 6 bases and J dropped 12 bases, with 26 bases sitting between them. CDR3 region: CSAIVWENPKGELFF. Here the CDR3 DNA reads TGCAGTGCCATTGTATGGGAGAACCCCAAGGGAGAACTGTTTTTT.

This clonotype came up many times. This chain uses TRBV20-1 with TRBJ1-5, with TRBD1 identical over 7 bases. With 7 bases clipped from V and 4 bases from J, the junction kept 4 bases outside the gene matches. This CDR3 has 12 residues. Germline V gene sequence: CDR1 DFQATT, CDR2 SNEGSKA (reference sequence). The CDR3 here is CSVYRGNQPQHF. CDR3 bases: TGCAGTGTTTACAGGGGTAATCAGCCCCAGCATTTT.

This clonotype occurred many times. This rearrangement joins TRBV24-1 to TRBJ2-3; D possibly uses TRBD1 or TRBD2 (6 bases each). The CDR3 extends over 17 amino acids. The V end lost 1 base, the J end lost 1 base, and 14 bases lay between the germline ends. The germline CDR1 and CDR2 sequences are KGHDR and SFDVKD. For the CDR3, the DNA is TGTGCCACCAGTGATTTTAAATCCGGGGGCCGCACAGATACGCAGTATTTT. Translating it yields CATSDFKSGGRTDTQYF.

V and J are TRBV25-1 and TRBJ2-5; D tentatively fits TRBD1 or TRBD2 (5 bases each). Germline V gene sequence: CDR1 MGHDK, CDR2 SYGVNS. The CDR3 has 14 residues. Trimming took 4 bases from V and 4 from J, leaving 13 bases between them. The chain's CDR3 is CASSVQRGAETQYF. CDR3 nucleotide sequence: TGTGCCAGCAGTGTTCAGAGGGGCGCAGAGACCCAGTACTTC.

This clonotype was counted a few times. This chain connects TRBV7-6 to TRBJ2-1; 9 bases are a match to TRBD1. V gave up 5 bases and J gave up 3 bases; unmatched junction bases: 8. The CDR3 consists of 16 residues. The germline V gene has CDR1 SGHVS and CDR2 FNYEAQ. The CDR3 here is CASSHRRDRDYNEQFF. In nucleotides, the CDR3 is TGTGCCAGCAGCCATCGCCGGGACAGGGACTACAATGAGCAGTTCTTC.

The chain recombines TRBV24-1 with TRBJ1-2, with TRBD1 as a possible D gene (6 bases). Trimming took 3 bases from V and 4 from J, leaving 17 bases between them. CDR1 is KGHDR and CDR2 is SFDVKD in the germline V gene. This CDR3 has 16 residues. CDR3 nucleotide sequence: TGTGCCACCAGTGATCATCGGCCGACAGGCCTCTATGGCTACACCTTC. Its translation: CATSDHRPTGLYGYTF.

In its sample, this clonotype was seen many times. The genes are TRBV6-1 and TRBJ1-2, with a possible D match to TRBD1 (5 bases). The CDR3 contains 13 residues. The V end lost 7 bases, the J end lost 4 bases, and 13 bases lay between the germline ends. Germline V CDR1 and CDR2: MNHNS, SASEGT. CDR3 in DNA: TGTGCCAGCATTGGGGGGACGGTCTATGGCTACACCTTC. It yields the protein CASIGGTVYGYTF.

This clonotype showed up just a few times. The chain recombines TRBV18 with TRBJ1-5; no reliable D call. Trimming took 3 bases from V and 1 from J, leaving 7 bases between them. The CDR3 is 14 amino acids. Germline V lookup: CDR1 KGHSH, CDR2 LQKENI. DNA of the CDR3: TGTGCCAGCTCACCTTCGGTGAGCAATCAGCCCCAGCATTTT. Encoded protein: CASSPSVSNQPQHF.

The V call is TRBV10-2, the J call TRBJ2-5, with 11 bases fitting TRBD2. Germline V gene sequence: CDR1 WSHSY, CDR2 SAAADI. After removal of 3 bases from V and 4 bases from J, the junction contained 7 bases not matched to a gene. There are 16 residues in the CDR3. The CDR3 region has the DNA TGCGCCAGCAGTGATGTAGCGGGGGGGCCGGGAGAGACCCAGTACTTC. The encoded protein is CASSDVAGGPGETQYF.

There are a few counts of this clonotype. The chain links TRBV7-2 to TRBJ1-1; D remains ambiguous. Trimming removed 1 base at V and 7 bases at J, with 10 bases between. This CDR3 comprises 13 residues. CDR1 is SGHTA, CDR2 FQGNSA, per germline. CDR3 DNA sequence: TGTGCCAGCAGCTTAGGCCCCGGGAATGAAGCTTTCTTT. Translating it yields CASSLGPGNEAFF.

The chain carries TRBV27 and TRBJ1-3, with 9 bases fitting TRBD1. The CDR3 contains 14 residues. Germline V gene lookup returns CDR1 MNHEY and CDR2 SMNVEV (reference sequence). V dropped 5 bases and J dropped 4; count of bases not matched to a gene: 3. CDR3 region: CASSLTGGGNTIYF. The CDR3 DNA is TGTGCCAGCAGTCTAACAGGGGGCGGAAACACCATATATTTT.

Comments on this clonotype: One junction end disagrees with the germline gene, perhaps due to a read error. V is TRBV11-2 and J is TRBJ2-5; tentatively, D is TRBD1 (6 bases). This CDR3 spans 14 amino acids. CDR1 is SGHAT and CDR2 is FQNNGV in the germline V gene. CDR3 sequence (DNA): TGTGCCGGCAGCTCGTGGACAGTCCAAGAGACCCAGTACTTC. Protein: CAGSSWTVQETQYF.

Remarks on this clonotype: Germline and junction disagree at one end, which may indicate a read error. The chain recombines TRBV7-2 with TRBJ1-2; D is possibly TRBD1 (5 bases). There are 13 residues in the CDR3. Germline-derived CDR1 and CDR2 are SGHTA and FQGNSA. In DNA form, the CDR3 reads TGTGCCGGCAGCTTCGTAGGGGAGCTTGGCTACACCTTC. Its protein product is CAGSFVGELGYTF.

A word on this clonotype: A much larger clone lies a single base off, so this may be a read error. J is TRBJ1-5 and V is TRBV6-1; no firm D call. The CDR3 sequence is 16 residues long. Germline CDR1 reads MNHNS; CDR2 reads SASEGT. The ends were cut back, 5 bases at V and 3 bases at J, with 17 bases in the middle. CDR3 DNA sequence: TGTGCCAGCAGTTCGACATGGCCCCCGATCAATCAGCCCCAGCATTTT. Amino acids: CASSSTWPPINQPQHF.